This entry concerns a single TCR beta chain. Its antigen is currently unknown. The time point here: newly diagnosed GD, antithyroid drugs for less than 3 months. With RNA extracted from PBMCs as input, the TCR library was made. The germline gives CDR1 SGHRS, CDR2 YFSETQ. This CDR3 region has 13 residues. V lost 4 bases and J 8 bases, leaving 15 bases between the germline ends. The record originates from a study of regulatory T cells in long-lasting Graves disease. Libraries of TCR beta came from iRepertoire HTBI primers plus Arm-PCR of CDR3 regions. TCRdb analysed the multiplex PCR reads with MiXCR anew, one entry per CDR3 protein. The table records roughly 610,000 distinct CDR3 sequences, about 15% of them present only once. Regarding the study as a whole: Not thyroid tissue but only peripheral blood was studied.

These data were also filed under a second study, of T cells in Graves' hyperthyroidism and ophthalmopathy.

This chain uses TRBV5-1 with TRBJ1-2; TRBD1 is a possible D gene (5 bases). The sequence derives from a woman aged 25 to 39 with Graves disease. The material sequenced was peripheral blood mononuclear cells (PBMCs), taken at new diagnosis, from a patient treated with antithyroid drugs. In nucleotides, the CDR3 is TGCGCCAGCAGCCCGGAGGGACGGACAGGCTACACCTTC. It is translated as CASSPEGRTGYTF. Full variable domain (remainder filled in from reference TRBV5-1 and TRBJ1-2): KAGVTQTPRYLIKTRGQQVTLSCSPISGHRSVSWYQQTPGQGLQFLFEYFSETQRNKGNFPGRFSGRQFSNSRSEMNVSTLELGDSALYLCASSPEGRTGYTFGSGTRLTVV.